These 10 T cell receptor beta chains came from one sample sequenced in a study of regulatory T cells in long-lasting Graves disease (dated by TCRdb to about 2021). Library construction relied on multiplex PCR. TCRdb shows the sequencer as Illumina HiSeq 4000. CDR3 regions were amplified by Arm-PCR with iRepertoire HTBI primers to construct TCR beta libraries. TCRdb cleaned the public reads at Q25 with fastp, built clones with MiXCR and kept in-frame beta chains. Entries are consolidated by CDR3 protein sequence, retaining the most common genes and DNA. In all, the sample holds around 320,000 distinct CDR3 sequences, and over 15% of those were seen once. 30% of the sample is in the top ten clones. The time point label corresponds to: newly diagnosed GD, antithyroid drugs for less than 3 months. RNA was extracted from PBMCs in TRIzol for both TCR sequencing and RNA sequencing. These data were also filed under a second study, of T cells in Graves' hyperthyroidism and ophthalmopathy.

The source material was peripheral blood mononuclear cells (PBMCs), sampled at new diagnosis, from a patient treated with antithyroid drugs. The receptor source for this set is a man in his forties or fifties with Graves disease. Donor details come from another sample of the same person, matched by shared clones.

The sample holds many counts of this clonotype. This chain connects TRBV10-3 to TRBJ2-3, with D unresolved. V gave up 7 bases and J gave up 3 bases, with 14 bases separating them. Germline loops: CDR1 ENHRY, CDR2 SYGVKD. The CDR3 runs to 14 residues. CDR3 nucleotides: TGTGCCATCAATTTAGGCGGACCAACAGATACGCAGTATTTT. Protein sequence: CAINLGGPTDTQYF.

This clonotype was seen many times. A single base separates this from a much larger clone, so it may be a read error. The CDR3: CASSEGSYTEAFF. The CDR3, as DNA: TGTGCCAGCAGCGAAGGCAGTTACACTGAAGCTTTCTTT. This chain joins TRBV14 and TRBJ1-1; D remains ambiguous. The CDR3 runs 13 residues. V gave up 5 bases and J gave up 3 bases, with 10 bases separating them. Per germline, CDR1 SGHDN and CDR2 FVKESK.

This clonotype was recorded at least ten times. This chain connects TRBV20-1 to TRBJ1-1, with D perhaps TRBD1 (5 bases). The CDR3 sequence is 14 residues long. From germline, CDR1 is DFQATT and CDR2 SNEGSKA (reference sequence). Trimming shortened V by 7 bases and J by 0 bases, and 15 bases separated the two germline ends. CDR3 residues: CSVRQGFLNTEAFF. In DNA form, the CDR3 reads TGCAGTGTTCGGCAGGGATTTCTGAACACTGAAGCTTTCTTT.

This clonotype was seen a few times. DNA of the CDR3: TGCAGTGCTAGAGATAGACAGGGCGTTGAGGAAAAACTGTTTTTT. It encodes CSARDRQGVEEKLFF. The gene calls are TRBV20-1 and TRBJ1-4; 7 nucleotides align to TRBD1. CDR1 and CDR2 from the germline V gene are DFQATT and SNEGSKA (reference sequence). Unmatched junction bases numbered 9, after V lost 0 bases and J lost 8 bases. CDR3 length: 15 amino acids.

The genes are TRBV28 and TRBJ2-1; 7 positions agree with TRBD2. The germline V gene has CDR1 MDHEN and CDR2 SYDVKM. The CDR3 extends over 16 amino acids. Trimming took 5 bases from V and 1 from J; bases not matched to a gene: 8. In DNA form, the CDR3 reads TGTGCCAGCAGTCGATGGGGGGGGGATTCCTACAATGAGCAGTTCTTC. This translates into CASSRWGGDSYNEQFF.

A note on this clonotype: An end of the junction differs from the germline gene, which may be a read error. V and J are TRBV20-1 and TRBJ2-2, with a possible D match to TRBD2 (5 bases). This CDR3 spans 15 amino acids. The V gene's germline CDR1 is DFQATT and CDR2 SNEGSKA (reference sequence). The CDR3: CSASGVQANTGELLF. For the CDR3, the DNA is TGCAGTGCTAGTGGGGTCCAGGCGAACACCGGGGAGCTGCTTTTT.

The sample holds many counts of this clonotype. The chain uses TRBV2 and TRBJ2-5; D may be TRBD2 (6 bases). Trimming shortened V by 7 bases and J by 2 bases, and 11 bases separated the two germline ends. Germline V gene data show CDR1 as SNHLY and CDR2 as FYNNEI. The CDR3 has 13 amino acids. The CDR3 is CASKRVNQETQYF. CDR3 bases: TGTGCCAGCAAGCGGGTCAATCAAGAGACCCAGTACTTC.

V and J are TRBV28 and TRBJ2-7; TRBD1 matches 7 bases. The CDR3 is 14 residues long. Germline CDR1 MDHEN, CDR2 SYDVKM. Unmatched junction bases numbered 8, after V lost 5 bases and J lost 4 bases. CDR3 DNA: TGTGCCAGCAGTCTCCCGACAGGGAGATACGAGCAGTACTTC. Its translation: CASSLPTGRYEQYF.

This clonotype was detected many times. The rearrangement joins TRBV27 to TRBJ1-2; 7 nucleotides agree with TRBD1. CDR1 is MNHEY, CDR2 SMNVEV, per germline (reference sequence). V shed 0 bases, J shed 7 bases, and the junction held 5 bases outside the gene matches. The CDR3 spans 14 residues. CDR3 loop: CASSLSYRGIGYTF. The CDR3 region has the DNA TGTGCCAGCAGTTTATCATACAGGGGAATTGGCTACACCTTC.

V and J are TRBV7-2 and TRBJ1-2; 7 bases map to TRBD1. The germline V gene has CDR1 SGHTA and CDR2 FQGNSA. This CDR3 has 15 amino acids. The J segment lost 7 bases and the V segment lost 6 bases, leaving 14 bases of the junction unmatched. The CDR3 bases are TGTGCCAGCAGTCTAATGACAGGGTCGGGGAGTGGCTACACCTTC. It is translated as CASSLMTGSGSGYTF.